The 27 T cell receptor beta chains below were found in one sample sequenced in a study of blood T cell repertoires in COVID-19. The method was immunoSEQ multiplex PCR; TCRdb's version includes in-frame clones alone and lacks a portion of them. Among about 170,000 clones, roughly 87% were seen once, and the ten largest hold roughly 9%. The specimen sequenced was peripheral blood. The receptors were sampled from an older woman with acute or convalescent COVID-19.

The chain uses TRBV24-1 and TRBJ1-1; D is possibly TRBD1 (5 bases). CDR3 size: 14 residues. Trimming took 4 bases from V and 3 from J, leaving 11 bases between them. Germline CDR1 is KGHDR and CDR2 is SFDVKD. CDR3 DNA: TGTGCCACCAGTGAATCCAGGGATGACACTGAAGCTTTCTTT. Translated, it gives CATSESRDDTEAFF.

This clone has just a few counts. The J gene is TRBJ1-5, the V gene TRBV19; maybe TRBD1 (6 bases). Trimming took 6 bases from V and 4 from J, leaving 19 bases between them. The CDR3 runs 16 residues. Per the germline V gene, CDR1 is LNHDA and CDR2 is SQIVND (reference sequence). DNA of the CDR3: TGTGCCAGTAGCTCCTTCGACCGGGGGGCAAATCAGCCCCAGCATTTT. This translates into CASSSFDRGANQPQHF.

The chain uses TRBV3-1 (or the pseudogene TRBV3-2) and TRBJ2-4; TRBD1 is a possible D gene (5 bases). CDR3 length: 16 residues. Germline CDR1 reads LGHDT; CDR2 reads YNNKEL (reference sequence). Deletions cut 1 base from V and 0 bases from J, with 10 bases between. CDR3 bases: TGTGCCAGCAGCCAAGGACAGATGCTAGCCAAAAACATTCAGTACTTC. Translated, it gives CASSQGQMLAKNIQYF.

This sequence joins TRBV7-2 and TRBJ2-5, with TRBD2 identical over 13 bases. Germline assignment: CDR1 SGHTA and CDR2 FQGNSA. This CDR3 has 18 residues. Unmatched junction bases numbered 8, after V lost 2 bases and J lost 2 bases. For the CDR3, the DNA is TGTGCCAGCAGCTTACTTCGGACTAGCGGGGGCTCACAAGAGACCCAGTACTTC. Residues: CASSLLRTSGGSQETQYF.

The chain combines TRBV7-9 with TRBJ1-4; D remains unclear. Germline values: CDR1 SEHNR, CDR2 FQNEAQ (reference sequence). CDR3 length equals 14 residues. V dropped 10 bases and J dropped 2 bases, with 14 bases sitting between them. CDR3 in DNA: TGTGCCACCGGCTGGGGAGACACTAATGAAAAACTGTTTTTT. Residues: CATGWGDTNEKLFF.

The chain carries TRBV6-2 or TRBV6-3 and TRBJ1-6; 9 positions agree with TRBD1. Looked up from germline, CDR1 is MNHEY and CDR2 is SVGEGT. The CDR3 spans 15 residues. The J segment lost 3 bases and the V segment lost 5 bases, leaving 2 bases of the junction unmatched. CDR3 coding DNA: TGTGCCAGCAGTCCGACAGGGGGCTATAATTCACCCCTCCACTTT. Protein: CASSPTGGYNSPLHF.

V gene TRBV6-4 combines with J gene TRBJ2-2; D is possibly TRBD1 (5 bases). Per germline, CDR1 MRHNA and CDR2 SNTAGT. The CDR3 sequence is 15 residues long. Deletions cut 2 bases from V and 3 bases from J, with 10 bases between. The CDR3 region is CASSDDGADTGELFF. CDR3 coding DNA: TGTGCCAGCAGTGACGATGGGGCGGACACCGGGGAGCTGTTTTTT.

The chain has TRBV7-2 and TRBJ2-1; 8 bases agree with TRBD2. V dropped 2 bases and J dropped 3; count of bases not matched to a gene: 12. CDR1 SGHTA and CDR2 FQGNSA come from the germline V gene. This CDR3 spans 18 amino acids. The CDR3 DNA sequence: TGTGCCAGCAGCTTAAGGATAGCTAGCGGGTTCTACTACAATGAGCAGTTCTTC. Translated: CASSLRIASGFYYNEQFF.

The chain joins TRBV24-1 to TRBJ2-1; 9 bases are a match to TRBD2. Germline-derived CDR1 and CDR2 are KGHDR and SFDVKD. V lost 5 bases and J lost 3; bases outside the gene matches: 4. CDR3 length equals 15 residues. The CDR3 is CATSASGRFYNEQFF. CDR3 nucleotides: TGTGCCACCAGTGCCAGCGGGAGGTTCTACAATGAGCAGTTCTTC.

This clone showed up just once. The J gene is TRBJ1-2, the V gene TRBV28; 7 nucleotides align to TRBD1. The germline V gene has CDR1 MDHEN and CDR2 SYDVKM. The length of the CDR3 is 15 residues. J gave up 5 bases and V 5 bases, and 11 bases lay outside the gene matches. The CDR3: CASSPMDRPQYGYTF. In DNA form, the CDR3 reads TGTGCCAGCAGTCCTATGGACAGGCCCCAATATGGCTACACCTTC.

This chain links TRBV11-2 with TRBJ2-1; 7 bases align to TRBD2. The junction had 4 bases not matched to a gene; V was cut back by 6 bases and J by 2 bases. CDR3 size: 14 residues. Germline V gene sequence: CDR1 SGHAT, CDR2 FQNNGV. CDR3 in amino acids: CASRGGVTYNEQFF. The CDR3 DNA reads as TGTGCCAGCAGGGGGGGGGTAACCTACAATGAGCAGTTCTTC.

The genes are TRBV4-2 and TRBJ1-5; possible D gene TRBD1, 6 bases. CDR3 size: 14 residues. V lost 3 bases, J lost 4 bases, and 10 bases lay in between. CDR1 and CDR2 from the germline V gene are LGHNA and YNFKEQ. CDR3 sequence reads: CASSQDRLNQPQHF. CDR3 sequence (DNA): TGTGCCAGCAGCCAGGACAGACTTAATCAGCCCCAGCATTTT.

The chain has TRBV19 and TRBJ2-5, with 9 bases matching TRBD1. The germline CDR1 and CDR2 sequences are LNHDA and SQIVND (reference sequence). The CDR3 covers 15 residues. V trimming: 6 bases; J trimming: 4 bases; junction bases outside the gene matches: 9. CDR3 bases: TGTGCCAGTAGCAGAGCGGGACAGGGCGGAGAGACCCAGTACTTC. Translated, it gives CASSRAGQGGETQYF.

The chain couples TRBV21-1 to TRBJ2-1; whether TRBD2, the table's D call, matches the DNA was not checked. TRBV21-1 is a listed pseudogene. This CDR3 has 8 amino acids. CDR3 DNA sequence: TGTGCCCTAAATGAGCAGTTCTTC. Translation gives CALNEQFF.

V is TRBV7-9 and J is TRBJ2-3; 9 nucleotides align to TRBD2. CDR1 SEHNR and CDR2 FQNEAQ come from the germline V gene (reference sequence). This CDR3 comprises 14 residues. J gave up 2 bases and V 4 bases, and 1 base lay outside the gene matches. CDR3 sequence reads: CASSSSGITDTQYF. DNA of the CDR3: TGTGCCAGCAGCTCTAGCGGGATCACAGATACGCAGTATTTT.

This chain links TRBV4-1 with TRBJ1-5; D possibly corresponds to TRBD1 (6 bases). The CDR3 extends over 17 amino acids. Germline values: CDR1 MGHRA, CDR2 YSYEKL. Trimming left V 1 base short and J 0 bases short, with 13 bases between. CDR3 amino acids: CASSQGRGYFSNQPQHF. In DNA form, the CDR3 reads TGCGCCAGCAGCCAAGGCAGGGGATACTTTAGCAATCAGCCCCAGCATTTT.

The V gene is TRBV10-3, the J gene TRBJ1-1; unclear D gene. The V and J ends lost 6 bases and 6 bases respectively, with 14 bases between them. The germline V gene encodes CDR1 ENHRY and CDR2 SYGVKD. CDR3 size: 13 residues. CDR3 protein: CAIRADLDAEAFF. CDR3 bases: TGTGCCATCAGAGCGGACTTGGACGCTGAAGCTTTCTTT.

This clone was observed a single time. The chain joins TRBV4-1 to TRBJ1-6; 7 bases align to TRBD1. The CDR3 covers 15 residues. Germline CDR1 MGHRA, CDR2 YSYEKL. V was pared by 1 base and J by 10 bases, with 7 bases of the junction left unmatched. The CDR3 here is CASSQGQGEVSPLHF. The DNA of the CDR3 is TGCGCCAGCAGCCAAGGACAGGGTGAGGTATCACCCCTCCACTTT.

V is TRBV6-2 or TRBV6-3 and J is TRBJ2-3; a possible D gene is TRBD2 (5 bases). The V and J ends lost 6 bases and 4 bases respectively, with 17 bases between them. Germline V gene data show CDR1 as MNHEY and CDR2 as SVGEGT. This CDR3 has 15 amino acids. DNA of the CDR3: TGTGCCAGCAGCCACCACGGGGAGCTCGCAGATACGCAGTATTTT. Encoded protein: CASSHHGELADTQYF.

This clone was counted a few times. The germline gene is not matched at one end of the junction; a read error may be the cause. The chain carries TRBV4-2 and TRBJ1-1; D might be TRBD1 (6 bases). The CDR3 length is 14 residues. From germline, CDR1 is LGHNA and CDR2 YNFKEQ. CDR3 bases: TGTGCCAGCACCCAAGAGAGGGGGAGTACTGAAGCTTTCTTT. It is translated as CASTQERGSTEAFF.

J is TRBJ1-1 and V is TRBV3-1 (or the pseudogene TRBV3-2); the D is unclear. Germline V gene sequence: CDR1 LGHDT, CDR2 YNNKEL (reference sequence). V lost 4 bases and J 1 base, leaving 10 bases between the germline ends. This CDR3 region has 14 residues. The CDR3 reads CASSRATENTEAFF. CDR3 DNA: TGTGCCAGCAGCCGGGCGACGGAGAACACTGAAGCTTTCTTT.

The genes are TRBV12-1 and TRBJ2-3; TRBD2 is the table's D call, not checked against the DNA. TRBV12-1 is listed as a pseudogene. This CDR3 contains 14 residues. CDR3 residues: CASSGRTFTDTQYF. The CDR3 nucleotides are TGTGCCAGCAGCGGACGGACTTTCACAGATACGCAGTATTTT.

In nucleotides, the CDR3 is TGCGCCAGCAGCTTGGGAGATTGGACAGTCAATAGCAATCAGCCCCAGCATTTT. This sequence encodes CASSLGDWTVNSNQPQHF. This chain links TRBV5-1 with TRBJ1-5; the D gene is possibly TRBD1 (6 bases). In germline, CDR1 is SGHRS, CDR2 YFSETQ. The CDR3 length is 18 residues. Trimming removed 0 bases at V and 0 bases at J, with 16 bases between.

The gene calls are TRBV7-2 and TRBJ2-3, with D tentatively TRBD2 (5 bases). The V gene's germline CDR1 is SGHTA and CDR2 FQGNSA. The CDR3 runs 14 residues. V lost 1 base and J lost 6, with 11 bases in between. The CDR3 nucleotides read TGTGCCAGCAGCTTAGGGGCAGCGGTGGATACGCAGTATTTT. Translation: CASSLGAAVDTQYF.

The chain links TRBV30 to TRBJ1-4; D call uncertain. Germline V lookup: CDR1 GTSNPN, CDR2 SVGIG (reference sequence). This CDR3 contains 14 residues. The V end was cut by 0 bases, the J end by 2 bases, with 7 bases between. CDR3 loop: CAWSVGSTNEKLFF. The CDR3 nucleotides read TGTGCCTGGAGTGTAGGGAGCACTAATGAAAAACTGTTTTTT.

J is TRBJ2-5 and V is TRBV11-3, with D perhaps TRBD2 (6 bases). The CDR3 contains 13 residues. The V gene lost 0 bases and the J gene lost 6 bases, with 8 bases spanning the gap. Per germline, CDR1 SGHNT and CDR2 YENEEA. CDR3 residues: CASSLEAGKTQYF. The DNA of the CDR3 is TGTGCCAGCAGCTTAGAGGCGGGAAAGACCCAGTACTTC.

This clone was counted a few times. The chain employs TRBV27 and TRBJ1-2; 8 positions agree with TRBD1. V trimming: 2 bases; J trimming: 7 bases; junction bases outside the gene matches: 6. CDR3 length: 14 amino acids. Per germline, CDR1 MNHEY and CDR2 SMNVEV (reference sequence). CDR3 amino acids: CASSLEQGVGGYTF. CDR3 nucleotides: TGTGCCAGCAGTTTAGAACAGGGGGTCGGTGGCTACACCTTC.